This T cell receptor (beta chain) emerged from a study of T cells in Graves' hyperthyroidism and ophthalmopathy. Study-level points and caveats: Blood also carried most thyroid clonotypes expanded above 0.001.

No ophthalmopathy progression within 18 months constituted stable Graves' hyperthyroidism. The hyperthyroidism patients had all been newly diagnosed, and their disease duration was under 2 months. Their ages ranged from 18 to 65 years. With 6 bases removed from V and 4 bases from J, the gap between germline ends came to 12 bases. Germline loops: CDR1 MNHEY, CDR2 SVGEGT. The CDR3 is 13 residues long. Amplification of TCR beta CDR3 regions was performed using RNA transcripts as template. The HTBI set primed first-round TCR CDR3 RT-PCR. TCRdb fed the multiplex PCR reads into MiXCR, producing one record per CDR3 protein. The data show about 500,000 distinct CDR3 sequences, approximately 15% seen once. For this clonotype: Its matching antigen is unknown.

Sequencing was done on a sample of blood. The sequence was collected from a young woman with Graves' hyperthyroidism. This chain connects TRBV6-2 or TRBV6-3 to TRBJ1-1; D is undetermined. The CDR3 loop reads CASRADRSTEAFF. CDR3 DNA: TGTGCCAGCAGAGCCGACCGGAGCACTGAAGCTTTCTTT.